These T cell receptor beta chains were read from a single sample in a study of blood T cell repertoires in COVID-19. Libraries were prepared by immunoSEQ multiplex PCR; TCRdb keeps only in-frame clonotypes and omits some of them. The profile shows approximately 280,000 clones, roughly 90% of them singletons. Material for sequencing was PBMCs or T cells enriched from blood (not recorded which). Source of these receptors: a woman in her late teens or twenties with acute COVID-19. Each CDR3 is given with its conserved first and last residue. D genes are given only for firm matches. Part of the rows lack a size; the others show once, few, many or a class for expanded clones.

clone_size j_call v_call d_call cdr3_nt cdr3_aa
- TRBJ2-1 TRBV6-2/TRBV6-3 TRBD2 TGTGCCAGCAGTCCGGGACTAGCGGGAGTCAATGAGCAGTTCTTC CASSPGLAGVNEQFF
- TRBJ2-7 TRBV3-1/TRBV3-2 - TGTGCCAGCAGCCAATTTATCCAGCGGGAGCAGTACTTC CASSQFIQREQYF
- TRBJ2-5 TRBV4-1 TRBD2 TGCGCCAGCAGCCAAGATCCCAGCGGGAGGCAGGAGACCCAGTACTTC CASSQDPSGRQETQYF
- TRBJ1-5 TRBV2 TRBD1 TGTGCCAGCAGTTTGGGGGACAGGGAAAGTCAGCCCCAGCATTTT CASSLGDRESQPQHF
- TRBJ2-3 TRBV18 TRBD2 TGTGCCAGCTCACCAAGTCTAGCGGCTAGCACAGATACGCAGTATTTT CASSPSLAASTDTQYF
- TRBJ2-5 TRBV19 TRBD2 TGTGCCAGTAGTATAGTCGCTAGCGGGCCCCAAGAGACCCAGTACTTC CASSIVASGPQETQYF
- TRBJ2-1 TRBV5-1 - TGCGCCAGCAGCTCCCCGTACACTGAGCAGTTCTTC CASSSPYTEQFF
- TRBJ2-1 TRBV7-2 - TGTGCCAGCAGCTTAGACAGGCGGGGCTCCTACAATGAGCAGTTCTTC CASSLDRRGSYNEQFF
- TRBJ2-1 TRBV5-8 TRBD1 TGTGCCAGCAGCCTCTGGACAGGGAGCTCCTACAATGAGCAGTTCTTC CASSLWTGSSYNEQFF
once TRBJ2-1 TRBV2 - TGTGCCAGCAGAACCGGGACTCAGCAGTTCTTC CASRTGTQQFF
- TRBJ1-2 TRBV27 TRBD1 TGTGCCAGCAGTACGGGGACAGATGGCTACACCTTC CASSTGTDGYTF
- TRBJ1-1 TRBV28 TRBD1 TGTGCCAGCAGGCCCTGGGGACAGGGGCAAACTGAAGCTTTCTTT CASRPWGQGQTEAFF
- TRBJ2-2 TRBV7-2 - TGTGCCAGCAGCTTAAGTGACAGTAACACCGGGGAGCTGTTTTTT CASSLSDSNTGELFF
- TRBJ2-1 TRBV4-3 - TGCGCCAGCAGCCAAGGTAGCGGACTCTACAATGAGCAGTTCTTC CASSQGSGLYNEQFF
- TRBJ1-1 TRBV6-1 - TGTGCCAGCAGTGAAGTCGGGGGGCCCACTGAAGCTTTCTTT CASSEVGGPTEAFF
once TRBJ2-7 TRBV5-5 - TGTGCCAGCAGCTCAACCTACGAGCAGTACTTC CASSSTYEQYF
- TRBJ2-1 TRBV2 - TGTGCCAGCGGAATGGGCGGGGAGGTGCAGTTCTTC CASGMGGEVQFF
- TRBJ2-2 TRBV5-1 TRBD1 TGCGCCAGCAGCCAGGGGGCCGGGGAGCTGTTTTTT CASSQGAGELFF
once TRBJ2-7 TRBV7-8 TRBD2 TGTGCCAGCAGCAAACGGGAGGAGAGCTCCTACGAGCAGTACTTC CASSKREESSYEQYF
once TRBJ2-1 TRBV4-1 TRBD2 TGCGCCAGCAGCCAACGTAGCGGGAGGGCCTACTACTCCTACAATGAGCAGTTCTTC CASSQRSGRAYYSYNEQFF
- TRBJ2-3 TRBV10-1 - TGCGCCAGCAGTGACCGAAGGGGATCAGATACGCAGTATTTT CASSDRRGSDTQYF
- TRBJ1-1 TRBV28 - TGTGCCAGCAGTTTTAGCGGGATTGAAGCTTTCTTT CASSFSGIEAFF
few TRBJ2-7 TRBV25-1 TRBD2 TGTGCCAGCAGTAAACTAGCGGGAGGTACTTTCGAGCAGTACTTC CASSKLAGGTFEQYF
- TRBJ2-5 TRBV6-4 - TGTGCCAGCAGGGGGCGAGAAGAGACCCAGTACTTC CASRGREETQYF
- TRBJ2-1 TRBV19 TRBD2 TGTGCCAGTAGTCCCGGGACTAGCGGGGGTCGGGAGCAGTTCTTC CASSPGTSGGREQFF
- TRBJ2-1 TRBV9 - TGTGCCAGCAGCGTAGCTAGCGCCTCCAGCTCCTACAATGAGCAGTTCTTC CASSVASASSSYNEQFF
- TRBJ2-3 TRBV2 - TGTGCCAGCAAACCGGACTTTAAAGATACGCAGTATTTT CASKPDFKDTQYF
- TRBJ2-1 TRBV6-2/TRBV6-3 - TGTGCCAGCAGTTACGCGGGCTCCGTATACAATGAGCAGTTCTTC CASSYAGSVYNEQFF
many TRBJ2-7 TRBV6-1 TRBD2 TGTGCCAGCAGTGACAGACTAGCGGGAGGATACGAGCAGTACTTC CASSDRLAGGYEQYF
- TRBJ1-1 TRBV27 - TGTGCCAGCAGTTTAGGTGAACGGTTTTACACTGAAGCTTTCTTT CASSLGERFYTEAFF
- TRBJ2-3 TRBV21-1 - TGTGCCAGCAGCAAAGATAAGCTAACTAGCACAGATACGCAGTATTTT CASSKDKLTSTDTQYF
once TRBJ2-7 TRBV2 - TGTGCCAGCAGGGCGGACACATACTCCTACGAGCAGTACTTC CASRADTYSYEQYF
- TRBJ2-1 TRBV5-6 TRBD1 TGTGCCAGCTCCGCCGGGACAGTTTTCTACAATGAGCAGTTCTTC CASSAGTVFYNEQFF
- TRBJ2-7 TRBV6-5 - TGTGCCAGCAGCGAGCGGGAGCAGTACTTC CASSEREQYF
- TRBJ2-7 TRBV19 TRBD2 TGTGCCAGTAGTAGAAACGGGAGGACCTCCTACGAGCAGTACTTC CASSRNGRTSYEQYF
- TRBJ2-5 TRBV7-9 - TGTGCCAGCAGCACCGGCCGGGGACAAGAGACCCAGTACTTC CASSTGRGQETQYF
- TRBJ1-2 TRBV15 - TGTGCCACCAGCAGAGTGGTTGAATCCAACTTATTCAATGGCTACACCTTC CATSRVVESNLFNGYTF
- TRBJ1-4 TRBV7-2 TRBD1 TGTGCCAGCAGCAGGGACAGGTCTAATGAAAAACTGTTTTTT CASSRDRSNEKLFF
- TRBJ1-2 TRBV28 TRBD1 TGTGCCAGCAGACCACCGCCCGGACAGGGTAATGGCTACACCTTC CASRPPPGQGNGYTF
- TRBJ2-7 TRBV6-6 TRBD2 TGTGCCAGCAGCGTCGGACTAGCGGGCGCCTACGAGCAGTACTTC CASSVGLAGAYEQYF
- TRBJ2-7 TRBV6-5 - TGTGCCAGCAGTTACTCTGGACAGAGGAGGTTACACGAGCAGTACTTC CASSYSGQRRLHEQYF
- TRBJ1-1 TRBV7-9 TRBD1 TGTGCCAGCAGGTCGACAGGGGGCACTGAAGCTTTCTTT CASRSTGGTEAFF
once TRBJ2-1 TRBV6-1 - TGTGCCAGCAGTGAAGCCTATCTCTACAATGAGCAGTTCTTC CASSEAYLYNEQFF
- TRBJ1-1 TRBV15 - TGTGCCACCAGCAGACGAGGGGGGAACACTGAAGCTTTCTTT CATSRRGGNTEAFF
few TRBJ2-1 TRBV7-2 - TGTGCCAGCAGCTCCCTCCGGGCTAGCTTTCACAATGAGCAGTTCTTC CASSSLRASFHNEQFF
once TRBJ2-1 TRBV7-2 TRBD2 TGTGCCAGCAGCCACCCTACTGGACTAGCGAATGAGCAGTTCTTC CASSHPTGLANEQFF
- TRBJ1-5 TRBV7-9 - TGTGCCAGCAGCCCAGGGGGCAATCAGCCCCAGCATTTT CASSPGGNQPQHF
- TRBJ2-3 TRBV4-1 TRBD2 TGCGCCAGCAGCCAAGATCCACTGACTAGCGGGAGGAAGGGAGATACGCAGTATTTT CASSQDPLTSGRKGDTQYF
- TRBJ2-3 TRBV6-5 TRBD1 TGTGCCAGCAGTTACTCGCAGGGACAGATCACAGATACGCAGTATTTT CASSYSQGQITDTQYF
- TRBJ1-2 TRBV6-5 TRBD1 TGTGCCAGCAGTTACGCGCCGGGACAGGGGGTCTATGGCTACACCTTC CASSYAPGQGVYGYTF
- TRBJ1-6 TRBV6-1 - TGTGCCAGCAGTGAACCGACCCGGAGGTATAATTCACCCCTCCACTTT CASSEPTRRYNSPLHF
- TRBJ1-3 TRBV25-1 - TGTGCCAGCCGCGCAGGAATCGGAAACACCATATATTTT CASRAGIGNTIYF
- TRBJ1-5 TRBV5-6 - TGTGCCAGCAGCAAAGGACAGTCCAATCAGCCCCAGCATTTT CASSKGQSNQPQHF
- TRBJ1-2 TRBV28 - TGTGCCAGCAGTTTAGGATCAGGGGTCGGCTACACCTTC CASSLGSGVGYTF
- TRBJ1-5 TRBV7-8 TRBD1 TGTGCCAGCAGCTTAGTGGAGGACAGGGCCAAAGGCGGCAATCAGCCCCAGCATTTT CASSLVEDRAKGGNQPQHF